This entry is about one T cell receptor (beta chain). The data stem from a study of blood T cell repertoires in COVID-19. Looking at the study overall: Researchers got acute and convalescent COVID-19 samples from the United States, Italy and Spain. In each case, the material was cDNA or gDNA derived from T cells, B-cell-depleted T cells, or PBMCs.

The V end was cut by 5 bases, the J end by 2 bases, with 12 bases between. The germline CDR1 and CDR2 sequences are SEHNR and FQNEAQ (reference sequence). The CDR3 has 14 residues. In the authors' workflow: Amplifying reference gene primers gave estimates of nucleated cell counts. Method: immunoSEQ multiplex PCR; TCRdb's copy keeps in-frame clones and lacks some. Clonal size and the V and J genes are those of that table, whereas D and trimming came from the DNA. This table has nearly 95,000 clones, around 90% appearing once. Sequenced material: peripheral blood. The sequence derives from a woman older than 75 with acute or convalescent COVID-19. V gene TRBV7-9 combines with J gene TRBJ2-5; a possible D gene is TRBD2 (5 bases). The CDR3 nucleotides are TGTGCCAGCAGCCCTCCCGGGATGCAAGAGACCCAGTACTTC. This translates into CASSPPGMQETQYF.